This T cell receptor beta chain was identified during a study of patients and donors after allogeneic stem cell transplantation. Looked up from germline, CDR1 is ENHRY and CDR2 is SYGVKD. The CDR3 spans 10 residues. The ends were cut back, 8 bases at V and 10 bases at J, with 11 bases in the middle. A single record per CDR3 protein comes from TCRdb applying MiXCR to the RT-PCR reads. The sample includes some 880,000 distinct CDR3 sequences, roughly 18% of them seen just once. The sample taken for sequencing was blood, either unsorted or a sorted T cell fraction (not recorded which). This receptor was taken from a human donor who was either an allogeneic HSCT recipient or a stem cell or donor lymphocyte infusion donor (not recorded which). It is not recorded whose cells these are; they may come from a transplant donor. V usage is TRBV10-3 and J usage is TRBJ1-1; TRBD1 might be the D (5 bases). DNA for the CDR3: TGTGCCATCGGGTCAGGGCGAGCTTTCTTT. It yields the protein CAIGSGRAFF.